The entry below gives a single T cell receptor beta chain sequence along with its context. Time point here: patch test 3, about 24 weeks after DPC sensitization. Indicated treatment: therapeutic diphenylcyclopropenone sensitization with weekly scalp DPC. TCRdb fed the RACE reads into MiXCR, producing one record per CDR3 protein. The sample gives about 190,000 distinct CDR3 sequences, more than 20% of which show up once; 2.5% is in the top ten. These data come from a study of human T cells and chemical hapten exposure. CDR1 is DFQATT and CDR2 is SNEGSKA in the germline V gene (reference sequence). The CDR3 has 14 amino acids. V dropped 2 bases and J dropped 5 bases, with 15 bases sitting between them.

The TCR was taken from a woman in her thirties or forties with alopecia areata. Some clones in this sample may be carry-over from other donors' samples. The sequences come from whole blood, collected in connection with sensitization to the hapten diphenylcyclopropenone (DPC). The V call is TRBV20-1, the J call TRBJ2-5; D might be TRBD1 (5 bases). The CDR3 here is CSARKGPPRETQYF. DNA for the CDR3: TGCAGTGCTAGAAAGGGGCCCCCGAGGGAGACCCAGTACTTC.